Listed below are T cell receptor beta chains from one sample, sequenced in a study of cytomegalovirus exposure and HLA in healthy donors. TCRdb's copy holds only in-frame clones and misses some; the assay was immunoSEQ multiplex PCR. This listing includes roughly 34,000 clones. The sample taken for sequencing was PBMCs. The receptor set was obtained from a woman in her forties in good health and CMV-seropositive. Both conserved end residues are part of each CDR3. A D gene is named only where the DNA matches it firmly.

V gene	CDR3 length	J gene	D gene	CDR3 protein	CDR3 DNA
TRBV30	13	TRBJ1-2	TRBD1	CAWGDRGRNGYTF	TGTGCCTGGGGGGACAGGGGGCGTAATGGCTACACCTTC
TRBV6-1	14	TRBJ1-4	-	CASRTGQYYEKLFF	TGTGCCAGCAGGACCGGACAGTACTATGAAAAACTGTTTTTT
TRBV28	14	TRBJ1-4	TRBD1	CASRLVQGNEKLFF	TGTGCCAGCAGATTGGTACAGGGGAATGAAAAACTGTTTTTT
TRBV11-2	19	TRBJ2-7	TRBD1	CASSLAGTGYIPRRYEQYF	TGTGCCAGCAGCTTAGCCGGGACAGGGTACATTCCCCGGCGGTACGAGCAGTACTTC
TRBV9	16	TRBJ1-2	-	CASSVAPPEGDYGYTF	TGTGCCAGCAGCGTAGCCCCCCCCGAGGGGGACTATGGCTACACCTTC
TRBV6-5	13	TRBJ1-2	-	CASSLTLNYGYTF	TGTGCCAGCAGTTTAACACTAAACTATGGCTACACCTTC
TRBV18	14	TRBJ2-5	-	CASSPSSGKETQYF	TGTGCCAGCTCACCAAGTAGTGGTAAAGAGACCCAGTACTTC
TRBV4-2	16	TRBJ2-4	-	CASSQAASVAKNIQYF	TGTGCCAGCAGCCAAGCGGCTAGCGTAGCCAAAAACATTCAGTACTTC
TRBV7-9	15	TRBJ2-4	-	CASSSGGGGQNIQYF	TGTGCCAGCAGCTCGGGGGGAGGGGGACAAAACATTCAGTACTTC
TRBV9	15	TRBJ2-1	TRBD2	CASSVDLAGANEQFF	TGTGCCAGCAGCGTAGATCTAGCGGGAGCGAATGAGCAGTTCTTC
TRBV9	15	TRBJ2-1	-	CASSVGASVGNEQFF	TGTGCCAGCAGCGTAGGGGCTAGCGTTGGCAATGAGCAGTTCTTC
TRBV7-8	14	TRBJ1-5	-	CASSPFRQVWSQHF	TGTGCCAGCAGCCCCTTCAGACAGGTCTGGTCCCAGCATTTT
TRBV28	14	TRBJ2-3	-	CASSLYGNTDTQYF	TGTGCCAGCAGTTTATACGGGAACACAGATACGCAGTATTTT
TRBV18	14	TRBJ1-1	-	CASSPEAGNTEAFF	TGTGCCAGCTCACCAGAAGCGGGGAACACTGAAGCTTTCTTT
TRBV28	14	TRBJ1-2	TRBD1	CASRRTGGVRGYTF	TGTGCCAGCAGACGGACAGGCGGGGTGAGGGGCTACACCTTC
TRBV7-9	12	TRBJ2-3	-	CASSQFTDTQYF	TGTGCCAGCAGCCAATTCACAGATACGCAGTATTTT
TRBV2	15	TRBJ1-2	-	CASSLRLIWKDGYTF	TGTGCCAGCAGTCTGAGACTCATCTGGAAGGATGGCTACACCTTC
TRBV15	13	TRBJ1-2	TRBD1	CATSSDRMWGYTF	TGTGCCACCAGCTCGGACAGGATGTGGGGCTACACCTTC
TRBV29-1	11	TRBJ2-2	-	CSVRDTGELFF	TGCAGCGTCAGGGATACCGGGGAGCTGTTTTTT
TRBV10-3	15	TRBJ2-3	TRBD2	CAISALAGGRDTQYF	TGTGCCATCAGTGCTCTAGCGGGAGGGCGAGATACGCAGTATTTT
TRBV27	11	TRBJ2-7	-	CASSSGVEQYF	TGTGCCAGCAGTTCAGGGGTCGAGCAGTACTTC
TRBV28	14	TRBJ2-5	TRBD2	CASSFQLAGRGQYF	TGTGCCAGCAGTTTCCAACTAGCGGGAAGGGGCCAGTACTTC
TRBV11-2	13	TRBJ2-7	TRBD1	CASSYGTGSEQYF	TGTGCCAGCAGCTACGGGACAGGGTCCGAGCAGTACTTC
TRBV7-2	14	TRBJ2-5	-	CASSLGGPGETQYF	TGTGCCAGCAGCTTAGGGGGGCCGGGGGAGACCCAGTACTTC
TRBV6-5	14	TRBJ1-1	-	CASSYSGPGAEAFF	TGTGCCAGCAGTTACAGCGGGCCGGGGGCTGAAGCTTTCTTT
TRBV7-2	15	TRBJ2-2	TRBD1	CASSLGTGVAGELFF	TGTGCCAGCAGCCTCGGGACAGGGGTGGCCGGGGAGCTGTTTTTT
TRBV5-1	17	TRBJ2-7	TRBD2	CASSQIGLAGLPYEQYF	TGCGCCAGCAGCCAAATAGGACTAGCGGGACTGCCCTACGAGCAGTACTTC
TRBV15	15	TRBJ2-1	TRBD2	CATSRGLAGTDEQFF	TGTGCCACCAGCAGGGGACTAGCGGGAACGGATGAGCAGTTCTTC
TRBV30	13	TRBJ1-2	-	CAQQGGSSYGYTF	TGTGCACAGCAAGGGGGTAGCAGCTATGGCTACACCTTC
TRBV5-1	15	TRBJ1-5	-	CASSLTGSPNQPQHF	TGCGCCAGCAGCCTAACAGGGAGCCCTAATCAGCCCCAGCATTTT
TRBV7-9	15	TRBJ2-1	-	CASSPYSNRDNEQFF	TGTGCCAGCAGCCCGTACTCAAACAGGGACAATGAGCAGTTCTTC
TRBV4-3	18	TRBJ2-7	TRBD2	CASSQERPLAGAPYEQYF	TGCGCCAGCAGCCAAGAGCGGCCACTAGCGGGAGCCCCCTACGAGCAGTACTTC
TRBV7-2	16	TRBJ2-7	-	CASSLRWGLGAYEQYF	TGTGCCAGCAGCTTACGCTGGGGCCTTGGGGCCTACGAGCAGTACTTC
TRBV11-1	11	TRBJ2-7	-	CASSPGYEQYF	TGTGCCAGCAGCCCGGGCTACGAGCAGTACTTC
TRBV4-2	15	TRBJ2-2	TRBD2	CASSQRTRNTGELFF	TGTGCCAGCAGCCAGAGGACTAGGAACACCGGGGAGCTGTTTTTT
TRBV28	18	TRBJ1-1	-	CASSLVAGFIGSLTEAFF	TGTGCCAGCAGTTTAGTGGCAGGGTTTATCGGAAGCCTCACTGAAGCTTTCTTT
TRBV5-1	14	TRBJ2-3	TRBD1	CASRGTGGADTQYF	TGCGCCAGCAGGGGGACAGGGGGCGCAGATACGCAGTATTTT
TRBV5-6	14	TRBJ2-5	-	CASSLGNLRETQYF	TGTGCCAGCAGCTTGGGCAACCTCCGGGAGACCCAGTACTTC
TRBV9	15	TRBJ2-6	-	CASSAIHSGANVLTF	TGTGCCAGCAGCGCCATTCACTCTGGGGCCAACGTCCTGACTTTC
TRBV7-9	15	TRBJ2-2	-	CASSLVQGHTGELFF	TGTGCCAGCAGCTTAGTTCAGGGCCACACCGGGGAGCTGTTTTTT
TRBV20-1	11	TRBJ2-1	-	CSARETRIEFF	TGCAGTGCTAGAGAAACTAGGATAGAGTTCTTC
TRBV9	12	TRBJ1-1	-	CASSDGITEAFF	TGTGCCAGCAGCGACGGTATCACTGAAGCTTTCTTT